This T cell receptor beta chain came from a study of cytotoxic CD8 clonotypes in ibrutinib-treated CLL. On the study more broadly: Among patients, around 25 responded partially and 2 completely; 15 or so then stayed remitted and some 12 progressed after median approximately 68 months.

As regards this clone: Its target is not known.

Findings and limits, study-wide: Contraction or stability on treatment characterized the public clonotypes, which were uncommon.

The protocol was immunoSEQ multiplex PCR, while the TCRdb copy is restricted to in-frame clones and leaves out a portion. Altogether some 200,000 clones are present, 79% being singletons, with the ten largest covering 10% to 12%. The material sequenced was PBMCs, taken after 12 months of ibrutinib treatment. The clonotype was recovered from a human donor with chronic lymphocytic leukemia.

The chain's CDR3 is CASTGLAGGYAGEQFF. CDR3 nucleotides: TGTGCCAGCACGGGACTAGCGGGAGGGTACGCGGGTGAGCAGTTCTTC. V and J are TRBV28 and TRBJ2-1; TRBD2 aligns across 16 bases. Looked up from germline, CDR1 is MDHEN and CDR2 is SYDVKM. J gave up 9 bases and V 7 bases, and 9 bases lay outside the gene matches. The CDR3 runs 16 residues.